A single sample gave rise to the 7 T cell receptor beta chains below, sequenced in a study of cytomegalovirus exposure and HLA in healthy donors. In the PCR, 60 Vbeta and 13 Jbeta primers were used. Only in-frame clones appear in the TCRdb table, and some are missing; sequencing was by immunoSEQ multiplex PCR. The data contain 65,000 to 85,000 clones, under 80% of them seen just once; the ten biggest clones take up around 4.7%. The sample consisted of PBMCs. The origin of the receptors is a man between 60 and 75 years old in good health and CMV-seropositive.

This clone was recorded once. J is TRBJ2-4 and V is TRBV27, with 8 bases matching TRBD1. CDR3 length equals 16 residues. Germline loops: CDR1 MNHEY, CDR2 SMNVEV (reference sequence). V dropped 3 bases and J dropped 5; count of bases not matched to a gene: 9. CDR3 nucleotides: TGTGCCAGCAGTTTGGGGACAGGCAGTCGCCAAAACATTCAGTACTTC. Translating gives CASSLGTGSRQNIQYF.

This clone was found a few times. V and J are TRBV9 and TRBJ2-7; TRBD2 matches at 9 bases. The germline CDR1 and CDR2 sequences are SGDLS and YYNGEE. V trimming: 4 bases; J trimming: 4 bases; junction bases outside the gene matches: 18. The CDR3 extends over 18 amino acids. DNA of the CDR3: TGTGCCAGCAGCCATCCTTCTAGCGGGACACACACCGATTACGAGCAGTACTTC. This gives the protein CASSHPSSGTHTDYEQYF.

This chain uses TRBV27 with TRBJ1-2, with 8 positions matching TRBD1. CDR3 length equals 15 residues. With 4 bases clipped from V and 4 bases from J, the junction kept 8 bases outside the gene matches. The V gene's germline CDR1 is MNHEY and CDR2 SMNVEV (reference sequence). The CDR3 is CASSYKGQGSYGYTF. CDR3 in DNA: TGTGCCAGCAGTTATAAAGGACAGGGCAGCTATGGCTACACCTTC.

The chain has TRBV7-6 and TRBJ2-1, with 8 positions matching TRBD2. The CDR3 is made up of 14 amino acids. J lost 7 bases, V lost 5 bases, and 7 bases had no gene match. Germline V gene sequence: CDR1 SGHVS, CDR2 FNYEAQ. The CDR3 DNA reads TGTGCCAGCAGCCAAGCCTCGGGAGGGAATGAGCAGTTCTTC. Translation gives CASSQASGGNEQFF. The full variable domain, rest sourced from reference TRBV7-6 and TRBJ2-1, is GAGVSQSPRYKVTKRGQDVALRCDPISGHVSLYWYRQALGQGPEFLTYFNYEAQQDKSGLPNDRFSAERPEGSISTLTIQRTEQRDSAMYRCASSQASGGNEQFFGPGTRLTVL.

This chain links TRBV11-2 with TRBJ2-7, with TRBD2 matching over 11 bases. Germline CDR1 SGHAT, CDR2 FQNNGV. The CDR3 is made up of 15 amino acids. Trimming removed 5 bases from V and 7 bases from J; junction bases left unmatched: 10. The CDR3 nucleotides are TGTGCCAGCAGCGTTTTAGCGGGAGGGCCGGGAGAGCAGTACTTC. Translating it yields CASSVLAGGPGEQYF.

The chain couples TRBV4-1 to TRBJ2-4; perhaps TRBD2 as D (6 bases). From germline, CDR1 is MGHRA and CDR2 YSYEKL. V shed 1 base and J shed 8 bases, with 15 bases lying between them. The CDR3 sequence is 15 residues long. In DNA form, the CDR3 reads TGCGCCAGCAGCCAAGCCCCCGGGACTGGGGACATTCAGTACTTC. Protein product: CASSQAPGTGDIQYF.

The V call is TRBV15, the J call TRBJ2-1, with a tentative D call TRBD2 (5 bases). CDR3 length: 15 residues. CDR1 is LNHNV, CDR2 YYDKDF, per germline (reference sequence). Trimming stripped 0 bases from V and 2 bases from J, with 8 bases between. The CDR3 loop is CATSRERGPYNEQFF. CDR3 coding DNA: TGTGCCACCAGCAGAGAGAGAGGGCCCTACAATGAGCAGTTCTTC.